This TCR beta chain was sequenced during a study of metastatic and nonmetastatic thyroid tumors. The overall study: Samples came from malignant and benign thyroid patients, and repertoires were compared across blood and tumor or nodule tissue. Study-wide results and limits: Patients with malignant thyroid tumors reportedly had significantly higher TCR beta diversity than those with benign nodules, in blood and tumor.

Not a single patient had been given any form of treatment at any point before undergoing thyroid surgery. The V end lost 4 bases, the J end lost 1 base, and 2 bases lay between the germline ends. Germline V gene data show CDR1 as LGHDT and CDR2 as YNNKEL (reference sequence). The CDR3 consists of 11 residues. TCRdb reanalyzed the PCR reads with MiXCR. The sample lists 26,000 or so clones, around 17% seen once, with about 5.7% in the top ten. This clone has at least ten counts. Its antigen remains unidentified. The chain links TRBV3-1 to TRBJ2-7, with D hard to call. The receptor comes from a male donor with papillary thyroid cancer or a benign thyroid nodule (not recorded which). Some clones in this sample may be carry-over from other donors' samples. The sequenced sample consisted of blood. CDR3: CASSLSYEQYF. The CDR3 DNA follows: TGTGCCAGCAGCCTGTCCTACGAGCAGTACTTC.